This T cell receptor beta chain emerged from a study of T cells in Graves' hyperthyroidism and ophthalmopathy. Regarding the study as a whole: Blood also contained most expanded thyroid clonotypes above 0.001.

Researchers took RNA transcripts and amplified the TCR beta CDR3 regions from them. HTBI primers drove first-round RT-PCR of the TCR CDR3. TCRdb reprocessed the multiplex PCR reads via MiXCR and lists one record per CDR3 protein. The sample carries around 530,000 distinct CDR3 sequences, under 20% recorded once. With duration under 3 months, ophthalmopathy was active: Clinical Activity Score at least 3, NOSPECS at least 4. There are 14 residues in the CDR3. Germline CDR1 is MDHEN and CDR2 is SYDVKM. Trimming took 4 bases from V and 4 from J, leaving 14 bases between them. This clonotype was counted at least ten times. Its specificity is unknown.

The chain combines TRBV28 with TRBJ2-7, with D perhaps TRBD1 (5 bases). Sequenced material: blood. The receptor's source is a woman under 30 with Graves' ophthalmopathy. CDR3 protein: CASSSRRQLYEQYF. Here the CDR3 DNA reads TGTGCCAGCAGTTCCAGACGACAGTTGTACGAGCAGTACTTC. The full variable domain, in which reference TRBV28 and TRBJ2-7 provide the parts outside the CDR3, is DVKVTQSSRYLVKRTGEKVFLECVQDMDHENMFWYRQDPGLGLRLIYFSYDVKMKEKGDIPEGYSVSREKKERFSLILESASTNQTSMYLCASSSRRQLYEQYFGPGTRLTVT.